This T cell receptor beta chain was profiled in a study of CD8 T cells in ankylosing spondylitis. General study points: Previous work reported some of these motif variants in the synovial fluid and blood of reactive arthritis. Clones linked to disease were reported to show significant enrichment in matched ankylosing spondylitis synovial fluid. A TCR beta motif of 7 to 9 highly homologous variants seemed to mark ankylosing spondylitis blood. Disease-linked clones, CD8+, were relatively rare in peripheral blood.

The CDR3 is 17 amino acids. The V segment lost 5 bases and the J segment 0 bases; nucleotides outside the gene matches: 12. Germline V CDR1 and CDR2: SEHNR, FQNEAQ (reference sequence). Worth noting for this clonotype: The antigen is undetermined.

In making TCR beta libraries, quantitative 5'-RACE with molecular barcodes was used. A single record per CDR3 protein comes from TCRdb applying MiXCR to the 5' RACE reads. The sample lists approximately 400,000 distinct CDR3 sequences, about a sixth seen once, with about 0.94% in the top ten. The chain links TRBV7-9 to TRBJ1-2; 7 nucleotides match TRBD1. The clonotype was recovered from a male donor with ankylosing spondylitis. Sequenced input: blood, either unsorted or a sorted T cell fraction (not recorded which). The CDR3 here is CASSRGTARPANYGYTF. CDR3 nucleotide sequence: TGTGCCAGCAGCCGCGGGACAGCCCGCCCCGCTAACTATGGCTACACCTTC. Full variable domain (rest looked up from reference TRBV7-9 and TRBJ1-2): DTGVSQNPRHKITKRGQNVTFRCDPISEHNRLYWYRQTLGQGPEFLTYFQNEAQLEKSRLLSDRFSAERPKGSFSTLEIQRTEQGDSAMYLCASSRGTARPANYGYTFGSGTRLTVV.